These 30 T cell receptor beta chains were all obtained from the same sample, sequenced in a study of cytomegalovirus exposure and HLA in healthy donors. Amplification used 60 Vbeta primers and 13 Jbeta primers. Assay: immunoSEQ multiplex PCR; the TCRdb copy retains only in-frame clones and omits some. Of 90,000 to 150,000 clones listed, about 9.4% are singletons. The sequenced sample consisted of PBMCs. The source of these receptors is a woman in her thirties or forties in good health and CMV-seropositive.

This sequence joins TRBV19 and TRBJ2-2, with D hard to call. The CDR3 has 13 amino acids. Germline lookup yields CDR1 LNHDA and CDR2 SQIVND (reference sequence). The ends were cut back, 6 bases at V and 1 base at J, with 6 bases in the middle. The CDR3 nucleotides are TGTGCCAGTAGAAGCCAGAACACCGGGGAGCTGTTTTTT. Amino acid sequence: CASRSQNTGELFF.

There are a few counts of this clone. CDR3 sequence (DNA): TGTGCCAGCACGACAGGGGGCAATCAGCCCCAGCATTTT. As protein: CASTTGGNQPQHF. This rearrangement joins TRBV6-1 to TRBJ1-5; TRBD1 aligns across 8 bases. Unmatched junction bases numbered 1, after V lost 7 bases and J lost 2 bases. The CDR3 sequence is 13 residues long. The germline V gene encodes CDR1 MNHNS and CDR2 SASEGT.

There are a few counts of this clone. The CDR3 bases are TGTGCCAGCAGCGGACACAGGGGGTACGGTCAGCCCCAGCATTTT. This sequence encodes CASSGHRGYGQPQHF. This sequence joins TRBV5-5 and TRBJ1-5; 8 positions match TRBD1. CDR1 and CDR2 from the germline V gene are SGHKS and YYEKEE (reference sequence). The V and J ends lost 4 bases and 6 bases, in that order; junction bases with no gene match: 9. The CDR3 contains 15 residues.

The chain is built from TRBV15 and TRBJ1-4, with D uncertain. The V gene lost 3 bases and the J gene lost 8 bases, with 16 bases spanning the gap. Germline V gives CDR1 LNHNV, CDR2 YYDKDF (reference sequence). The CDR3 sequence is 15 residues long. In DNA, the CDR3 is TGTGCCACCAGCAGGTCCGGCGGGATTGGAGAAAAACTGTTTTTT. This sequence encodes CATSRSGGIGEKLFF. The variable domain in full, completed from reference TRBV15 and TRBJ1-4, reads DAMVIQNPRYQVTQFGKPVTLSCSQTLNHNVMYWYQQKSSQAPKLLFHYYDKDFNNEADTPDNFQSRRPNTSFCFLDIRSPGLGDTAMYLCATSRSGGIGEKLFFGSGTQLSVL.

CDR3 in amino acids: CASSSIGQGRRGAFF. The CDR3 nucleotides read TGTGCCAGCAGTTCTATAGGACAGGGTCGAAGAGGGGCTTTCTTT. The chain couples TRBV28 to TRBJ1-1; 8 bases fit TRBD1. This CDR3 region has 15 residues. The V gene's germline CDR1 is MDHEN and CDR2 SYDVKM. The V and J ends lost 4 bases and 11 bases, in that order; junction bases with no gene match: 15.

V and J are TRBV6-1 and TRBJ2-7; maybe TRBD1 (6 bases). CDR1 is MNHNS, CDR2 SASEGT, per germline. V shed 2 bases and J shed 6 bases, with 11 bases lying between them. The CDR3 totals 13 residues. CDR3 sequence reads: CASSETGLSEQYF. The CDR3 bases are TGTGCCAGCAGTGAAACAGGGCTCTCCGAGCAGTACTTC.

V gene TRBV6-7 combines with J gene TRBJ2-4, with D uncertain. TRBV6-7 is reported as an ORF; its role is uncertain. The CDR3 covers 16 residues. Trimming took off 6 bases at V and 7 bases at J, with 22 bases between the two ends. The CDR3 region is CASRPDEAGCSNIQYF. The DNA for the CDR3 is TGTGCCAGCAGACCAGACGAGGCCGGTTGTAGCAACATTCAGTACTTC.

The chain carries TRBV10-3 and TRBJ1-2, with TRBD1 matching 12 bases. J lost 7 bases, V lost 7 bases, and 10 bases had no gene match. The CDR3 has 15 residues. The germline CDR1 and CDR2 sequences are ENHRY and SYGVKD. The CDR3 loop reads CAITKGQGARRGYTF. The CDR3, as DNA: TGTGCCATCACCAAGGGACAGGGGGCGAGACGTGGCTACACCTTC.

The V and J genes are TRBV7-9 and TRBJ1-1, with TRBD1 matching over 8 bases. Germline V CDR1 and CDR2: SEHNR, FQNEAQ (reference sequence). This CDR3 is 15 amino acids long. V was pared by 1 base and J by 7 bases, with 8 bases of the junction left unmatched. In DNA, the CDR3 is TGTGCCAGCAGCTTAGGGGGTCGGGGACAGGTTGAAGCTTTCTTT. It codes for CASSLGGRGQVEAFF.

This clone was counted between two and nine times. A junction boundary mismatches the germline segment, possibly from a read error. The chain couples TRBV7-9 to TRBJ2-7, with 8 bases identical to TRBD1. CDR3 length: 16 residues. The germline V gene has CDR1 SEHNR and CDR2 FQNEAQ (reference sequence). The CDR3 region is CASSLGGTGVTYEQCF. CDR3 bases: TGTGCCAGCAGCTTAGGAGGGACAGGAGTGACCTACGAGCAGTGCTTC. Full variable domain (missing parts from reference TRBV7-9 and TRBJ2-7): DTGVSQNPRHKITKRGQNVTFRCDPISEHNRLYWYRQTLGQGPEFLTYFQNEAQLEKSRLLSDRFSAERPKGSFSTLEIQRTEQGDSAMYLCASSLGGTGVTYEQCFGPGTRLTVT.

V usage is TRBV27 and J usage is TRBJ1-2, with 9 nucleotides matching TRBD1. This CDR3 region has 13 residues. Germline CDR1 is MNHEY and CDR2 is SMNVEV (reference sequence). The junction had 4 bases not matched to a gene; V was cut back by 6 bases and J by 5 bases. The chain's CDR3 is CASSPTGGYGYTF. The CDR3 DNA follows: TGTGCCAGCAGCCCGACAGGGGGATATGGCTACACCTTC.

The chain joins TRBV7-2 to TRBJ1-2, with unresolved D. The CDR3 is 16 residues long. Germline V CDR1 and CDR2: SGHTA, FQGNSA. Trimming stripped 5 bases from V and 1 base from J, with 17 bases between. The CDR3 DNA reads TGTGCCAGCAGCCCAGCAGCGGCCCGGATTAACTATGGCTACACCTTC. Translated: CASSPAAARINYGYTF.

This chain links TRBV28 with TRBJ2-5; TRBD2 aligns across 8 bases. With V trimmed by 6 bases and J by 2 bases, 8 bases remained unmatched. The CDR3 loop spans 15 amino acids. The germline V gene has CDR1 MDHEN and CDR2 SYDVKM. CDR3 nucleotides: TGTGCCAGCAGAAGACTAGCGCACACTCAAGAGACCCAGTACTTC. The encoded protein is CASRRLAHTQETQYF.

The V gene is TRBV6-6, the J gene TRBJ1-2; maybe TRBD1 (5 bases). The CDR3 loop spans 16 amino acids. Trimming took off 5 bases at V and 5 bases at J, with 21 bases between the two ends. Germline-derived CDR1 and CDR2 are MNHNY and SVGAGI (reference sequence). The CDR3 here is CASSPDSPDSSYGYTF. The CDR3 DNA follows: TGTGCCAGCAGTCCCGACTCTCCTGACAGTTCTTATGGCTACACCTTC.

This rearrangement joins TRBV28 to TRBJ2-5, with D uncertain. The better agreement between TRBJ2-7 and the DNA end casts doubt on the J call. Germline V gene sequence: CDR1 MDHEN, CDR2 SYDVKM. The CDR3 sequence is 12 residues long. The CDR3 region is CASSESPYEQYF. Here the CDR3 DNA reads TGTGCCAGCTCCGAAAGCCCCTACGAGCAGTACTTC.

The J gene is TRBJ1-4, the V gene TRBV19; 7 bases are a match to TRBD1. Germline V lookup: CDR1 LNHDA, CDR2 SQIVND (reference sequence). With 7 bases clipped from V and 6 bases from J, the junction kept 8 bases outside the gene matches. The CDR3 has 14 residues. The DNA for the CDR3 is TGTGCCAGTAACAAGAGAGACAGGGATGAAAAACTGTTTTTT. It codes for CASNKRDRDEKLFF.

This clone was seen a few times. The rearrangement joins TRBV5-1 to TRBJ2-5; TRBD2 matches 12 bases. The germline V gene has CDR1 SGHRS and CDR2 YFSETQ. The CDR3 is made up of 17 amino acids. V trimming: 1 base; J trimming: 1 base; junction bases outside the gene matches: 5. The CDR3 here is CASSLTLAGGLQETQYF. The DNA of the CDR3 is TGCGCCAGCAGCTTGACCCTAGCGGGGGGGCTCCAAGAGACCCAGTACTTC. Full variable domain (outside the CDR3, taken from reference TRBV5-1 and TRBJ2-5): KAGVTQTPRYLIKTRGQQVTLSCSPISGHRSVSWYQQTPGQGLQFLFEYFSETQRNKGNFPGRFSGRQFSNSRSEMNVSTLELGDSALYLCASSLTLAGGLQETQYFGPGTRLLVL.

The chain combines TRBV27 with TRBJ2-1, with 8 nucleotides matching TRBD2. The ends lost 6 bases at V and 7 bases at J; junction bases unmatched: 2. Germline CDR1 is MNHEY and CDR2 is SMNVEV (reference sequence). This CDR3 has 12 residues. This CDR3 is CASSSSGNEQFF. CDR3 in DNA: TGTGCCAGCAGCTCTAGCGGGAATGAGCAGTTCTTC.

This clone occurred a few times. The rearrangement uses TRBV5-6 and TRBJ2-3, with a tentative D call TRBD1 (6 bases). Trimming took 5 bases from V and 0 from J, leaving 16 bases between them. CDR1 SGHDT and CDR2 YYEEEE come from the germline V gene. The CDR3 contains 16 residues. The CDR3 here is CASRWSGDVSTDTQYF. CDR3 nucleotide sequence: TGTGCCAGCAGGTGGTCAGGGGACGTGAGCACAGATACGCAGTATTTT.

The rearrangement links TRBV18 to TRBJ2-7; 7 nucleotides align to TRBD1. Germline V lookup: CDR1 KGHSH, CDR2 LQKENI. This CDR3 contains 15 residues. The J segment lost 2 bases and the V segment lost 3 bases, leaving 7 bases of the junction unmatched. In DNA form, the CDR3 reads TGTGCCAGCTCACCTAGACAGGGTGTAACCTACGAGCAGTACTTC. This gives the protein CASSPRQGVTYEQYF.

The chain links TRBV28 to TRBJ1-1; TRBD1 matches 9 bases. Germline CDR1 reads MDHEN; CDR2 reads SYDVKM. Trimming cost V 4 bases and J 5 bases; bases outside gene matches: 8. This CDR3 comprises 15 residues. The CDR3 DNA reads TGTGCCAGCAGTTCCGGGACAGGGTATCGGACTGAAGCTTTCTTT. Its translation: CASSSGTGYRTEAFF.

Written as DNA, the CDR3 is TGTGCCACCAGCAGGGACAGGGGAGGGCTGTTTTTT. Translation gives CATSRDRGGLFF. The V and J genes are TRBV15 and TRBJ2-2; 9 positions match TRBD1. J gave up 13 bases and V 3 bases, and 3 bases lay outside the gene matches. Germline V gives CDR1 LNHNV, CDR2 YYDKDF (reference sequence). The CDR3 is made up of 12 amino acids.

J is TRBJ1-1 and V is TRBV28; D gene uncertain. The CDR3 contains 14 residues. Trimming pared 5 bases from V and 4 bases from J, leaving 14 bases between. Looked up from germline, CDR1 is MDHEN and CDR2 is SYDVKM. CDR3 in amino acids: CASSLSRRSTEAFF. In DNA, the CDR3 is TGTGCCAGCAGTCTCTCTAGGCGATCCACTGAAGCTTTCTTT. Filled out from reference TRBV28 and TRBJ1-1, the complete variable domain reads DVKVTQSSRYLVKRTGEKVFLECVQDMDHENMFWYRQDPGLGLRLIYFSYDVKMKEKGDIPEGYSVSREKKERFSLILESASTNQTSMYLCASSLSRRSTEAFFGQGTRLTVV.

The chain carries TRBV19 and TRBJ1-6, with 7 positions matching TRBD1. Germline CDR1 reads LNHDA; CDR2 reads SQIVND (reference sequence). V was pared by 5 bases and J by 9 bases, with 7 bases of the junction left unmatched. The CDR3 covers 14 residues. The CDR3 loop is CASSAGDRGSPLHF. CDR3 DNA sequence: TGTGCCAGTAGTGCCGGGGACAGAGGTTCACCCCTCCACTTT.

This clone occurred a few times. The chain has TRBV6-4 and TRBJ1-2; 7 bases agree with TRBD1. V was pared by 3 bases and J by 5 bases, with 3 bases of the junction left unmatched. The length of the CDR3 is 13 residues. Germline lookup yields CDR1 MRHNA and CDR2 SNTAGT. CDR3 residues: CASSDSGGYGYTF. CDR3 DNA sequence: TGTGCCAGCAGTGATTCAGGGGGGTATGGCTACACCTTC.

V is TRBV19 and J is TRBJ2-1; 11 nucleotides agree with TRBD1. This CDR3 is 15 amino acids long. With V trimmed by 5 bases and J by 3 bases, 3 bases remained unmatched. The germline V gene encodes CDR1 LNHDA and CDR2 SQIVND (reference sequence). CDR3 residues: CASSGGQGGYNEQFF. In DNA form, the CDR3 reads TGTGCCAGTAGTGGGGGACAGGGGGGCTACAATGAGCAGTTCTTC.

V usage is TRBV6-1 and J usage is TRBJ1-2; TRBD1 matches 9 bases. V gave up 3 bases and J gave up 6 bases; unmatched junction bases: 2. CDR3 length equals 13 residues. Germline-derived CDR1 and CDR2 are MNHNS and SASEGT. The CDR3 nucleotides are TGTGCCAGCAGTGAGGGACAGGGCCATGGCTACACCTTC. This gives the protein CASSEGQGHGYTF.

This clone appeared a few times. The J gene is TRBJ2-7, the V gene TRBV7-9; TRBD1 aligns across 12 bases. This CDR3 is built from 16 residues. Germline CDR1 and CDR2: SEHNR and FQNEAQ (reference sequence). V dropped 1 base and J dropped 7; count of bases not matched to a gene: 8. CDR3 nucleotide sequence: TGTGCCAGCAGCTTAGTATGGGGACAGGGGGCGCGGGAGCAGTACTTC. This translates into CASSLVWGQGAREQYF.

The chain employs TRBV7-7 and TRBJ2-1; 9 bases match TRBD1. Germline CDR1 reads SSHAT; CDR2 reads FNYEAQ (reference sequence). CDR3 length: 15 residues. The trim removed 5 bases at V and 4 bases at J, leaving 6 bases unmatched. CDR3 DNA: TGTGCCAGCAGCCCGTTGACAGGGGGGTACAATGAGCAGTTCTTC. Its translation is CASSPLTGGYNEQFF.

This clone was counted a few times. The chain links TRBV6-5 to TRBJ2-2; D not certain. Trimming removed 6 bases from V and 8 bases from J, with 13 bases in between. Germline loops: CDR1 MNHEY, CDR2 SVGAGI. The CDR3 covers 13 residues. The CDR3 DNA reads as TGTGCCAGCAGCTCCACCCTCGGTGGGGAGCTGTTTTTT. It is translated as CASSSTLGGELFF.